This is a list of T cell receptor beta chains from one sample in a study of identical twins. TCRdb re-called the 5' RACE reads through MiXCR, storing one row per CDR3 protein. The sample contains approximately 890,000 distinct CDR3 sequences, roughly 12% of which appear only once. These data were likewise used in another study, on yellow fever vaccine responses in identical twins.

The specimen was PBMCs. These receptors were obtained from a woman under 30 in good health. CDR3s include the opening cysteine and the closing phenylalanine or tryptophan. D genes are given only for firm matches. Clone size is shown for a subset of rows, as once, few, many or a class of expanded clone.

J gene | D gene | clone size | V gene | CDR3 DNA | CDR3 protein
TRBJ2-3 | . | many | TRBV24-1 | TGTGCCACCAGCACCCCTCTAGTAGCTCCAGATACGCAGTATTTT | CATSTPLVAPDTQYF
TRBJ2-1 | TRBD2 | many | TRBV4-2 | TGTGCCAGCAGCCAAGAGGGGGGCGGGAGGAGGGACAATGAGCAGTTCTTC | CASSQEGGGRRDNEQFF
TRBJ2-7 | . | . | TRBV4-1 | TGCGCCAGCAGCCACAAAGTCCCGGGGGATTACGAGCAGTACTTC | CASSHKVPGDYEQYF
TRBJ2-5 | TRBD1 | . | TRBV29-1 | TGCAGCGTTGTTCCAGGGGGAGAGACCCAGTACTTC | CSVVPGGETQYF
TRBJ2-1 | . | . | TRBV7-6 | TGTGCCAGCAGCTTAGTGGAGACTACAACGAACAACAATGAGCAGTTCTTC | CASSLVETTTNNNEQFF
TRBJ1-3 | . | . | TRBV28 | TGTGCCAGCAGTTTAACCGGTCGGACCATCTCTGGAAACACCATATATTTT | CASSLTGRTISGNTIYF
TRBJ2-1 | TRBD2 | . | TRBV7-3 | TGTGCCAGCAGCTTAACGAGCGGGGGCACAGGTGAGCAGTTCTTC | CASSLTSGGTGEQFF
TRBJ2-4 | . | many | TRBV12-3/TRBV12-4 | TGTGCCAGCAGCCCAAATCGTAACATTCAGTACTTC | CASSPNRNIQYF
TRBJ2-3 | TRBD2 | few | TRBV7-9 | TGTGCCAGCGACCTTAGCGGGAGCACAGATACGCAGTATTTT | CASDLSGSTDTQYF
TRBJ2-1 | . | . | TRBV10-3 | TGTGCCACCGAGGCGGGGGCGGTTGGGCAGTTCTTC | CATEAGAVGQFF
TRBJ2-1 | . | . | TRBV6-2/TRBV6-3 | TGTGCCAGCAGTTACTCGAGGGGGGGGGCGCACCGCATGTACAATGAGCAGTTCTTC | CASSYSRGGAHRMYNEQFF
TRBJ1-6 | . | . | TRBV6-5 | TGTGCCAGCAGTTACTCACAGGGCGGGTCACCCCTCCACTTT | CASSYSQGGSPLHF
TRBJ1-1 | . | few | TRBV12-3/TRBV12-4 | TGTGCCAGCAGTTTAAAGCAGGGTGGGACTGAAGCTTTCTTT | CASSLKQGGTEAFF
TRBJ2-3 | . | . | TRBV20-1 | TGCAGTGCCGGCCGACAGCTAAGCACAGATACGCAGTATTTT | CSAGRQLSTDTQYF
TRBJ1-1 | . | few | TRBV2 | TGTGCCAGCAGTGTAGCAGGCCGAAGGAGTGAAGCTTTCTTT | CASSVAGRRSEAFF
TRBJ2-4 | TRBD2 | . | TRBV2 | TGTGCCAGCAGTGAACTAGCGGTAGTTAGCATTCAGTACTTC | CASSELAVVSIQYF
TRBJ2-5 | TRBD2 | many | TRBV5-1 | TGCGCCAGCAGCCGTGGGACTAGCGGAAATCAGGGAGAGACCCAGTACTTC | CASSRGTSGNQGETQYF
TRBJ2-7 | . | many | TRBV28 | TGTGCCAGCAGTCGGTTGGGCTACGAGCAGTACTTC | CASSRLGYEQYF
TRBJ2-2 | . | many | TRBV4-1 | TGCGCCAGCAGCCAAGACGGGGCCGGTCTTTCCGGGGAGCTGTTTTTT | CASSQDGAGLSGELFF
TRBJ1-4 | . | few | TRBV3-1 | TGTGCCAGCAGCCCGCAGGGGATCAGGAATGAAAAACTGTTTTTT | CASSPQGIRNEKLFF
TRBJ2-7 | TRBD2 | . | TRBV6-5 | TGTGCCAGCAGTTACGTTGCGGCGGGAGGGCCAGGGTACGAGCAGTACTTC | CASSYVAAGGPGYEQYF
TRBJ2-7 | . | many | TRBV12-3/TRBV12-4 | TGTGCCAGCAGTTTCGGGACCTACGAGCAGTACTTC | CASSFGTYEQYF
TRBJ1-1 | . | . | TRBV12-3/TRBV12-4 | TGTGCCAGCAGTTCAAGGACAACGACTGGGGGTGAAGCTTTCTTT | CASSSRTTTGGEAFF
TRBJ2-5 | . | . | TRBV12-3/TRBV12-4 | TGTGCCAGCAGTTTCGGGGAGGCCAGGGGGACCCAGTACTTC | CASSFGEARGTQYF
TRBJ2-5 | . | . | TRBV11-2 | TGTGCCAGCAGCTTTCGACAGGTCCAAGAGACCCAGTACTTC | CASSFRQVQETQYF
TRBJ1-2 | TRBD1 | . | TRBV28 | TGTGCCAGCAGCCTAGCAGGGGGGAGGTCTAACTATGGCTACACCTTC | CASSLAGGRSNYGYTF
TRBJ1-1 | TRBD1 | . | TRBV10-1 | TGCGCCAGTACTATTACCGGGACAGGGAACACTGAAGCTTTCTTT | CASTITGTGNTEAFF
TRBJ2-1 | . | many | TRBV4-1 | TGCGCCAGCAGCCAAGACCCGGGCAATGAGCAGTTCTTC | CASSQDPGNEQFF
TRBJ2-1 | TRBD2 | many | TRBV5-1 | TGCGCCAGCAGCTTGGGGGCGACGGGAGGGGTGACCTACAATGAGCAGTTCTTC | CASSLGATGGVTYNEQFF
TRBJ2-1 | . | many | TRBV5-1 | TGCGCCAGCAGCTTTGGGCAAAACAATGAGCAGTTCTTC | CASSFGQNNEQFF
TRBJ1-1 | . | . | TRBV5-1 | TGCGCCAGCAGCGAACGACAGAGCCCCATGAACACTGAAGCTTTCTTT | CASSERQSPMNTEAFF
TRBJ2-7 | TRBD2 | few | TRBV6-2/TRBV6-3 | TGTGCCAGCAGCCCCGTGCCGGGACTAGCGGGGGCAAGGGCCTCCTACGAGCAGTACTTC | CASSPVPGLAGARASYEQYF
TRBJ2-6 | TRBD1 | few | TRBV11-1 | TGTGCCAGCAGCTTAGTTTCCGGACAGGGTTTTTCTGGGGCCAACGTCCTGACTTTC | CASSLVSGQGFSGANVLTF
TRBJ2-5 | TRBD1 | few | TRBV18 | TGTGCCAGCTCACCGGGGACAGGGTTACAGACCCAGTACTTC | CASSPGTGLQTQYF
TRBJ2-3 | . | . | TRBV25-1 | TGTGCCAGCAGTGAACCGAGGGGGACCGCCGCCACAGATACGCAGTATTTT | CASSEPRGTAATDTQYF
TRBJ2-7 | . | . | TRBV27 | TGTGCCAGCAGTGGAGGTTGGTCTTCCGAGCAGTACTTC | CASSGGWSSEQYF
TRBJ1-4 | . | many | TRBV6-2/TRBV6-3 | TGTGCCAGCAGTACTCCAGACAGGTTTGAAAAACTGTTTTTT | CASSTPDRFEKLFF
TRBJ2-5 | TRBD2 | few | TRBV20-1 | TGCAGTGCTAGAGATCTGAGGCTAGCGGGGGCCCTACAAGAGACCCAGTACTTC | CSARDLRLAGALQETQYF
TRBJ2-5 | TRBD1 | few | TRBV7-6 | TGTGCCAGCAGCTTAGGACAGGGCTCCAAGACCCAGTACTTC | CASSLGQGSKTQYF
TRBJ1-1 | TRBD1 | few | TRBV12-3/TRBV12-4 | TGTGCCAGCAGACTGGGACAGGGGTTCACTGAAGCTTTCTTT | CASRLGQGFTEAFF
TRBJ2-1 | . | few | TRBV5-1 | TGCGCCAGCAGCTTGAAGGGAACGGACTCCTACAATGAGCAGTTCTTC | CASSLKGTDSYNEQFF
TRBJ2-4 | . | . | TRBV29-1 | TGCAGCGTCAGAAGGGAAAACATTCAGTACTTC | CSVRRENIQYF
TRBJ2-1 | . | . | TRBV20-1 | TGCAGTGCTAGACCCGACTTCCGAGCCGACAATGAGCAGTTCTTC | CSARPDFRADNEQFF
TRBJ2-2 | . | few | TRBV2 | TGTGCCAGCTCTCGACAGGTCACCGGGGAGCTGTTTTTT | CASSRQVTGELFF
TRBJ1-1 | . | many | TRBV6-1 | TGTGCCAGCAGCCGCGGGGACTTGAACACTGAAGCTTTCTTT | CASSRGDLNTEAFF
TRBJ2-1 | . | . | TRBV27 | TGTGCCAGCAGTTTATCTCGCTATAAAAATGAGCAGTTCTTC | CASSLSRYKNEQFF
TRBJ2-3 | . | . | TRBV12-3/TRBV12-4 | TGTGCCAGCAGTACCCTGACCGGTTGGGCCACAGATACGCAGTATTTT | CASSTLTGWATDTQYF
TRBJ2-5 | . | few | TRBV28 | TGTGCCAGCAGCTCGCCGGGGCGCGAAGAGACCCAGTACTTC | CASSSPGREETQYF
TRBJ2-1 | TRBD2 | . | TRBV7-9 | TGTGCCAGCAGCTTAGTCCCGGGAGGAGGAAACAATGAGCAGTTCTTC | CASSLVPGGGNNEQFF
TRBJ2-3 | TRBD1 | . | TRBV9 | TGTGCCAGCAGCGTAGAGGGACAGAGCACAGATACGCAGTATTTT | CASSVEGQSTDTQYF
TRBJ1-1 | TRBD1 | many | TRBV7-8 | TGTGCCAGCAGCTTACAGGGGGTCCCCTCTAACACTGAAGCTTTCTTT | CASSLQGVPSNTEAFF
TRBJ2-1 | . | few | TRBV11-3 | TGTGCCAGCAGCCGTATAGGAGGGGGCAACAATGAGCAGTTCTTC | CASSRIGGGNNEQFF
TRBJ2-5 | . | . | TRBV7-3 | TGTGCCAGCAGGAAAAGCCCCGCGGAAGAGACCCAGTACTTC | CASRKSPAEETQYF
TRBJ2-2 | . | few | TRBV12-3/TRBV12-4 | TGTGCCAGCAGTGATGGGGCGGACACCGGGGAGCTGTTTTTT | CASSDGADTGELFF
TRBJ1-1 | . | . | TRBV6-1 | TGTGCCAGCGACGGCCTCACTGAAGCTTTCTTT | CASDGLTEAFF
TRBJ1-6 | . | few | TRBV20-1 | TGCAGTGCGAAGAAAGCCGGGACCTCTGTTATCAATTCACCCCTCCACTTT | CSAKKAGTSVINSPLHF
TRBJ2-5 | TRBD1 | . | TRBV20-1 | TGCAGTGCTAGAGGAGGGGGACAGTTTTTCACCCAGTACTTC | CSARGGGQFFTQYF
TRBJ2-7 | TRBD2 | few | TRBV7-9 | TGTGCCAGCAGCTTAAATTTGAGTAGCGGGACCTACGAGCAGTACTTC | CASSLNLSSGTYEQYF
TRBJ2-7 | TRBD1 | few | TRBV7-9 | TGTGCCAGCAGCTTACGGGACAGGGCAGAATACGAGCAGTACTTC | CASSLRDRAEYEQYF